These 10 T cell receptor beta chains were all obtained from the same sample, sequenced in a study of blood T cell repertoires in COVID-19. Measured with immunoSEQ multiplex PCR; TCRdb has only the in-frame clones, and not every one. The sample lists a few hundred thousand clones; about 89% were seen once. The material sequenced was peripheral blood. The receptors derive from a woman aged 40-49 years who had recovered from COVID-19.

This clone appeared a single time. This chain joins TRBV7-2 and TRBJ2-1, with no clear D. CDR3 length equals 15 residues. Trimming left V 5 bases short and J 8 bases short, with 19 bases between. CDR1 SGHTA and CDR2 FQGNSA come from the germline V gene. DNA for the CDR3: TGTGCCAGCAGCAAGACGGCCCCCGCGGTGCATGAGCAGTTCTTC. It is translated as CASSKTAPAVHEQFF.

The chain employs TRBV5-4 and TRBJ1-6, with TRBD1 matching 11 bases. The CDR3 is 14 amino acids. J lost 14 bases, V lost 4 bases, and 8 bases had no gene match. Germline CDR1 is SGHNT and CDR2 is YYREEE (reference sequence). The CDR3 sequence is CASSPGDRGFTLHF. As DNA, the CDR3 is TGTGCCAGCAGCCCGGGGGACAGGGGGTTCACCCTCCACTTT.

This chain uses TRBV5-4 with TRBJ2-5; D may be TRBD1 (6 bases). V was pared by 0 bases and J by 3 bases, with 18 bases between. The CDR3 sequence is 17 residues long. Germline-derived CDR1 and CDR2 are SGHNT and YYREEE (reference sequence). The CDR3 sequence is CASSLAKGTPKKETQYF. In nucleotides, the CDR3 is TGTGCCAGCAGCTTGGCCAAAGGGACACCGAAAAAAGAGACCCAGTACTTC. The full variable domain, completed using reference TRBV5-4 and TRBJ2-5, is ETGVTQSPTHLIKTRGQQVTLRCSSQSGHNTVSWYQQALGQGPQFIFQYYREEENGRGNFPPRFSGLQFPNYSSELNVNALELDDSALYLCASSLAKGTPKKETQYFGPGTRLLVL.

The V gene is TRBV11-3, the J gene TRBJ2-7, with D perhaps matching TRBD2 (7 bases). This CDR3 has 16 amino acids. Trimming pared 4 bases from V and 3 bases from J, leaving 19 bases between. Germline CDR1 is SGHNT and CDR2 is YENEEA. The CDR3 spells CASSSPGAGAIYEQYF. CDR3 bases: TGTGCCAGCAGCTCGCCTGGGGCGGGGGCGATCTACGAGCAGTACTTC.

The chain links TRBV30 to TRBJ1-4, with a weak D call TRBD1 (5 bases). Per germline, CDR1 GTSNPN and CDR2 SVGIG (reference sequence). Trimming shortened V by 3 bases and J by 7 bases, and 18 bases separated the two germline ends. The CDR3 is 15 residues long. CDR3 in amino acids: CAWSGDSGLGEKLFF. CDR3 bases: TGTGCCTGGAGCGGCGACAGTGGGCTGGGTGAAAAACTGTTTTTT.

V is TRBV24-1 and J is TRBJ1-2; maybe TRBD1 (5 bases). Germline values: CDR1 KGHDR, CDR2 SFDVKD. The CDR3 contains 11 residues. V was pared by 5 bases and J by 7 bases, with 7 bases between. CDR3 protein: CATSGGGGYTF. As DNA, the CDR3 is TGTGCCACCAGTGGGGGGGGTGGCTACACCTTC.

This chain joins TRBV19 and TRBJ1-2; TRBD1 aligns across 12 bases. Germline CDR1 reads LNHDA; CDR2 reads SQIVND (reference sequence). The CDR3 extends over 16 amino acids. Unmatched junction bases numbered 9, after V lost 6 bases and J lost 4 bases. The chain's CDR3 is CASRTTGTGGTYGYTF. The CDR3 DNA is TGTGCCAGTAGGACGACCGGGACAGGGGGCACCTATGGCTACACCTTC.

The J gene is TRBJ2-1, the V gene TRBV2, with 8 bases matching TRBD2. With V trimmed by 9 bases and J by 2 bases, 6 bases remained unmatched. Germline V CDR1 and CDR2: SNHLY, FYNNEI. The CDR3 is 14 amino acids. CDR3 in amino acids: CARSGSWTYNEQFF. CDR3 bases: TGTGCCAGAAGCGGGAGTTGGACCTACAATGAGCAGTTCTTC.

The chain carries TRBV7-2 and TRBJ2-7; 7 nucleotides align to TRBD2. Unmatched junction bases numbered 9, after V lost 1 base and J lost 6 bases. The CDR3 extends over 15 amino acids. From germline, CDR1 is SGHTA and CDR2 FQGNSA. DNA for the CDR3: TGTGCCAGCAGCTTAGGAGGGACTATATTAGCCGAGCAGTACTTC. As protein: CASSLGGTILAEQYF.

This clone was seen a few times. The chain is built from TRBV6-5 and TRBJ1-5, with D possibly being TRBD1 (5 bases). Germline V gene data show CDR1 as MNHEY and CDR2 as SVGAGI. V dropped 8 bases and J dropped 2 bases, with 10 bases sitting between them. The length of the CDR3 is 13 residues. Here the CDR3 reads CASADRGNQPQHF. The DNA of the CDR3 is TGTGCCAGCGCTGACAGAGGCAATCAGCCCCAGCATTTT.